This record looks at one T cell receptor (beta chain) sequence and its context. Its antigen is still unknown. This sample is drawn from a study of OX40 agonist ivuxolimab in advanced cancers. Study-level information: Partial responses were achieved by three patients: one hepatocellular carcinoma, two cutaneous melanoma.

Profiled with immunoSEQ multiplex PCR; TCRdb holds only in-frame clones, not every one. This table holds several thousand clones, about 90% found once. Study results and limitations: At 0.1 to 3.0 mg/kg and by week 6, clonal expansion occurred in CD4+ and CD8+ blood T cells.

The origin of this receptor is an adult with an advanced solid tumor such as melanoma, head and neck, liver or kidney cancer. The sample here was CD4+ or CD8+ T cells sorted from blood, taken in a trial of the OX40 agonist ivuxolimab.

CDR3 loop: CASSFGAYEQYF. The CDR3 DNA reads as TGTGCCAGCAGCTTCGGCGCCTACGAGCAGTACTTC. The chain has TRBV7-3 and TRBJ2-7; D not resolved. The V and J ends lost 3 bases and 2 bases respectively, with 5 bases between them. CDR1 and CDR2 from the germline V gene are SGHTA and FQGTGA. CDR3 length equals 12 residues. Drawing the rest from reference TRBV7-3 and TRBJ2-7, the complete variable domain is GAGVSQTPSNKVTEKGKYVELRCDPISGHTALYWYRQSLGQGPEFLIYFQGTGAADDSGLPNDRFFAVRPEGSVSTLKIQRTERGDSAVYLCASSFGAYEQYFGPGTRLTVT.